These 9 T cell receptor beta chains share one sample of origin, sequenced in a study of OX40 agonist ivuxolimab in advanced cancers. Sequencing used immunoSEQ multiplex PCR; TCRdb keeps in-frame clones, though not all of them. The table has 52,000 or so clones, roughly 80% seen once. The specimen comprised CD4+ or CD8+ T cells sorted from blood, sampled in a trial of the OX40 agonist ivuxolimab. These receptor sequences come from an adult with an advanced solid tumor such as melanoma, head and neck, liver or kidney cancer.

The sample holds one count of this clone. One junction end disagrees with the germline gene, perhaps due to a read error. The chain links TRBV6-6 to TRBJ2-6; the match to TRBD1 covers 8 bases. CDR3 size: 16 residues. CDR1 MNHNY and CDR2 SVGAGI come from the germline V gene (reference sequence). In DNA form, the CDR3 reads TGTGCCAGCAGTAACTCAGGGGGCACTGGGGCCAACGTCCTGACTTTC. This translates into CASSNSGGTGANVLTF.

The sample holds one count of this clone. The rearrangement joins TRBV19 to TRBJ2-3; TRBD1 might be the D (6 bases). The V gene's germline CDR1 is LNHDA and CDR2 SQIVND (reference sequence). Trimming took off 4 bases at V and 10 bases at J, with 15 bases between the two ends. There are 13 residues in the CDR3. The CDR3 region is CASSTSRDNAQYF. CDR3 sequence (DNA): TGTGCCAGTAGTACAAGCCGGGACAATGCGCAGTATTTT.

The chain joins TRBV5-8 to TRBJ1-5; maybe TRBD1 (6 bases). Germline V gene data show CDR1 as SGHTS and CDR2 as YDEGEE. The V gene lost 4 bases and the J gene lost 4 bases, with 12 bases spanning the gap. The CDR3 sequence is 14 residues long. The CDR3 region is CASSHWGQNQPQHF. Here the CDR3 DNA reads TGTGCCAGCAGCCATTGGGGGCAGAATCAGCCCCAGCATTTT.

The CDR3 region is CASTSRQGPNQPQHF. In DNA, the CDR3 is TGTGCCAGTACCAGTCGACAGGGTCCCAATCAGCCCCAGCATTTT. This chain links TRBV19 with TRBJ1-5, with 7 positions matching TRBD1. Germline loops: CDR1 LNHDA, CDR2 SQIVND (reference sequence). With V trimmed by 7 bases and J by 3 bases, 9 bases remained unmatched. The CDR3 runs 15 residues.

This clone has a handful of counts. J is TRBJ2-7 and V is TRBV18; D may be TRBD2 (5 bases). Trimming took off 3 bases at V and 7 bases at J, with 13 bases between the two ends. Germline-derived CDR1 and CDR2 are KGHSH and LQKENI. The CDR3 runs 13 residues. The CDR3 sequence is CASSPLADREQYF. Written as DNA, the CDR3 is TGTGCCAGCTCACCCCTAGCAGATAGGGAGCAGTACTTC.

This sequence joins TRBV5-1 and TRBJ2-3; D perhaps matches TRBD2 (5 bases). The CDR3 sequence is 15 residues long. Germline V CDR1 and CDR2: SGHRS, YFSETQ. The V gene lost 0 bases and the J gene lost 4 bases, with 12 bases spanning the gap. The CDR3 DNA reads TGCGCCAGCAGCTTGGACGGGTGGAGGCCAGATACGCAGTATTTT. Encoded protein: CASSLDGWRPDTQYF. Variable domain in full (rest from reference TRBV5-1 and TRBJ2-3): KAGVTQTPRYLIKTRGQQVTLSCSPISGHRSVSWYQQTPGQGLQFLFEYFSETQRNKGNFPGRFSGRQFSNSRSEMNVSTLELGDSALYLCASSLDGWRPDTQYFGPGTRLTVL.

The chain employs TRBV4-2 and TRBJ2-4; 12 bases are a match to TRBD1. The CDR3 consists of 17 residues. Germline V gene lookup returns CDR1 LGHNA and CDR2 YNFKEQ. V shed 3 bases, J shed 8 bases, and the junction held 11 bases outside the gene matches. CDR3 nucleotide sequence: TGTGCCAGCAGCCAGAATCTAGGGACAGGGGGCGCTTACATTCAGTACTTC. Its protein is CASSQNLGTGGAYIQYF.

This clone has only a few counts. The V call is TRBV6-1, the J call TRBJ2-7; D is unresolved. CDR1 is MNHNS, CDR2 SASEGT, per germline. This CDR3 region has 13 residues. Trimming stripped 5 bases from V and 2 bases from J, with 10 bases between. The CDR3 loop is CASSWVSAYEQYF. The CDR3 DNA reads as TGTGCCAGCAGTTGGGTAAGCGCCTACGAGCAGTACTTC.

Notes on this clone: The DNA is left out, because the CDR3 cannot be placed on it with certainty; the CDR3 is given as TCRdb lists it. The V and J genes are TRBV6-1 and TRBJ2-7; the D segment call TRBD2 is taken from the table without a DNA check. CDR1 and CDR2 from the germline V gene are MNHNS and SASEGT. The CDR3 contains 15 residues when both ends are counted. CDR3 sequence reads: CASSTSQGGSYEQYF.